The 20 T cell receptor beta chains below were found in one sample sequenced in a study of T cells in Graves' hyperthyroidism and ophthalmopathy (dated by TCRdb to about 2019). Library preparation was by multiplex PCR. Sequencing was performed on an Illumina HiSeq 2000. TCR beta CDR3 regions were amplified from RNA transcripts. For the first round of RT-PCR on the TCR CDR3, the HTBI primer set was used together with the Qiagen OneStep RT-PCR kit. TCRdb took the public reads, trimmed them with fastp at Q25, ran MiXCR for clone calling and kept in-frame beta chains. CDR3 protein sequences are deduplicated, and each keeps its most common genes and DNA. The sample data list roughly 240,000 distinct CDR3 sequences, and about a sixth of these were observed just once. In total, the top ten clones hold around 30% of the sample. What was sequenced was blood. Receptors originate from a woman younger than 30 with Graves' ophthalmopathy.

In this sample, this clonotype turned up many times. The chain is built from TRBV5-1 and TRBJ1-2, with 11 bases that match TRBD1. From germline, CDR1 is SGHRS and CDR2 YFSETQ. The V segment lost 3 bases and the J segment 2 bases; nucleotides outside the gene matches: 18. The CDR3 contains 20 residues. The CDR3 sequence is CASSSGISGTGGIRNYGYTF. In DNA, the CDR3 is TGCGCCAGCAGCTCCGGGATCTCGGGGACAGGGGGAATACGAAACTATGGCTACACCTTC.

In DNA, the CDR3 is TGTGCCAGCAGCTCTGGTTCGGGACAGTCTAACTATGGCTACACCTTC. It codes for CASSSGSGQSNYGYTF. V usage is TRBV5-8 and J usage is TRBJ1-2, with TRBD1 matching over 7 bases. The junction had 8 bases not matched to a gene; V was cut back by 3 bases and J by 0 bases. Germline CDR1 reads SGHTS; CDR2 reads YDEGEE. The CDR3 sequence is 16 residues long.

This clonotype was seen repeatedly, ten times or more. CDR3 amino acids: CASSLALVQPQHF. CDR3 DNA sequence: TGTGCCAGCAGTTTAGCGCTGGTCCAGCCCCAGCATTTT. The chain has TRBV12-3 or TRBV12-4 and TRBJ1-5; D unclear. This CDR3 spans 13 amino acids. V lost 0 bases and J lost 7, with 7 bases in between.

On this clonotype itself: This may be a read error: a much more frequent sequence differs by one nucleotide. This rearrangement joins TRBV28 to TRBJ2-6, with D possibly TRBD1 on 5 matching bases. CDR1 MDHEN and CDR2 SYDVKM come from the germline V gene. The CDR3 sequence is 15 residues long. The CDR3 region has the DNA TGTGCCAGCAGTTTATCACGATCTGGGGCCAACATCCTGACTTTC. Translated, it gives CASSLSRSGANILTF. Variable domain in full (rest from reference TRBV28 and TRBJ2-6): DVKVTQSSRYLVKRTGEKVFLECVQDMDHENMFWYRQDPGLGLRLIYFSYDVKMKEKGDIPEGYSVSREKKERFSLILESASTNQTSMYLCASSLSRSGANILTFGAGSRLTVL.

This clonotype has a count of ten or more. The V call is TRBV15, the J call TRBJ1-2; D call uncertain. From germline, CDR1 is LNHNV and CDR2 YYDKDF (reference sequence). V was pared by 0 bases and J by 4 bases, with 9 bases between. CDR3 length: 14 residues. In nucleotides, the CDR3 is TGTGCCACCAGCAGAGATCGTCACCCCTATGGCTACACCTTC. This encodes CATSRDRHPYGYTF.

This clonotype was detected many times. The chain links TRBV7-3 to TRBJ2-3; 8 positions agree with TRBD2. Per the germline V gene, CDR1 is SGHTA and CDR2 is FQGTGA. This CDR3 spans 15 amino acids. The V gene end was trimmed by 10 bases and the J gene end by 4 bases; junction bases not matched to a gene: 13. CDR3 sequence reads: CATADVAGRSDTQYF. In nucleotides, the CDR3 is TGTGCCACAGCGGACGTAGCGGGAAGATCAGATACGCAGTATTTT.

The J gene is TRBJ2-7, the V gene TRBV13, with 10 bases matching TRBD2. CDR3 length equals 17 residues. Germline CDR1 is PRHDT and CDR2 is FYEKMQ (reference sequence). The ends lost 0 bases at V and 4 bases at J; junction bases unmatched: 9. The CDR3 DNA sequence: TGTGCCAGCAGCTTAGGGCCCTCTAGCGGGAGTCAATACGAGCAGTACTTC. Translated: CASSLGPSSGSQYEQYF.

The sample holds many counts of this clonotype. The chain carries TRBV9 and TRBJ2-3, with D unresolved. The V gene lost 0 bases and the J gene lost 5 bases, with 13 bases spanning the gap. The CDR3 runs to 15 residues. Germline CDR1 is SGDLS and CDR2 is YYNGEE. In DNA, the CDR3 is TGTGCCAGCAGCGTAGAGCCTAGTCGATTAGATACGCAGTATTTT. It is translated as CASSVEPSRLDTQYF.

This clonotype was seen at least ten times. CDR3 sequence (DNA): TGCAGTGCTAGAGTCACAGGGTACTATGGCTACACCTTC. Its protein is CSARVTGYYGYTF. J is TRBJ1-2 and V is TRBV20-1, with a tentative D call TRBD1 (6 bases). The V gene lost 1 base and the J gene lost 3 bases, with 9 bases spanning the gap. Germline V gene sequence: CDR1 DFQATT, CDR2 SNEGSKA (reference sequence). This CDR3 contains 13 residues.

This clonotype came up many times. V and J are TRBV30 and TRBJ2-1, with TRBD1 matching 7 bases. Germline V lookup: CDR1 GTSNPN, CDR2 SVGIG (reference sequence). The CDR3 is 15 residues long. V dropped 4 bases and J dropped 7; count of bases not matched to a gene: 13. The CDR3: CAWNKGASIVNEQFF. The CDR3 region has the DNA TGTGCCTGGAATAAGGGGGCGAGTATCGTTAATGAGCAGTTCTTC.

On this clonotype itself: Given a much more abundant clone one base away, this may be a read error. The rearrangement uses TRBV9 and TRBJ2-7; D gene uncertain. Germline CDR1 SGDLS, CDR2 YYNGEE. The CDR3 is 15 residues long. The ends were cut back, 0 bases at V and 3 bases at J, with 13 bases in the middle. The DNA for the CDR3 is TGTGCCAGCAGCGTAGCTGAGGTAGGAGTCTACGAGCAGTACTTC. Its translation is CASSVAEVGVYEQYF.

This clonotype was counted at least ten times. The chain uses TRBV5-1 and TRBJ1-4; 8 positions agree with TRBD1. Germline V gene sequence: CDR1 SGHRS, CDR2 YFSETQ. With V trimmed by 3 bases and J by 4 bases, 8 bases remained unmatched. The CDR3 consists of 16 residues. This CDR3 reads CASSSNRDRFNEKLFF. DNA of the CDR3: TGCGCCAGCAGCTCCAACCGGGACAGGTTTAATGAAAAACTGTTTTTT.

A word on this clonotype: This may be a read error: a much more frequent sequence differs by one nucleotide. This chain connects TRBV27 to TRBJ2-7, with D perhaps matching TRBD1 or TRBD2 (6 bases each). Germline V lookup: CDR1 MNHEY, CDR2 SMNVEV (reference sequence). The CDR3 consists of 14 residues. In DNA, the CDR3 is TGTGCCAGCAGTTTATTTATGGGGGGCTACGGGCAGTACTTC. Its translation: CASSLFMGGYGQYF.

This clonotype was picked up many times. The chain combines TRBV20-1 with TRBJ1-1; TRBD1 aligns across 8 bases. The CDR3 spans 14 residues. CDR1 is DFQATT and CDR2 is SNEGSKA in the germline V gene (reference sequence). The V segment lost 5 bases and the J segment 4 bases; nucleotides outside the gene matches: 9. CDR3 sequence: CSAPTPTGVTEAFF. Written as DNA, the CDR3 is TGCAGTGCTCCCACACCGACAGGGGTCACTGAAGCTTTCTTT.

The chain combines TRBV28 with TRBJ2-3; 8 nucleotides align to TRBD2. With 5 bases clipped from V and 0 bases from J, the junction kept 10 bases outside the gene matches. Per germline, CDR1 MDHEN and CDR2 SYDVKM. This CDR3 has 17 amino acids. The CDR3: CASSRPGLGGSTDTQYF. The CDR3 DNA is TGTGCCAGCAGTCGCCCGGGACTAGGTGGGAGCACAGATACGCAGTATTTT.

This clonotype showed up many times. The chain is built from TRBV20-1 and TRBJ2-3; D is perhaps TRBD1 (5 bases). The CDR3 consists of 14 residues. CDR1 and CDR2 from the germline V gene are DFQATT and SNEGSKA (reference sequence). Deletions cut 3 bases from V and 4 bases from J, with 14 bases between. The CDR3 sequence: CSASRAGSSDTQYF. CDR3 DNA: TGCAGTGCTAGTAGGGCAGGGTCATCAGATACGCAGTATTTT.

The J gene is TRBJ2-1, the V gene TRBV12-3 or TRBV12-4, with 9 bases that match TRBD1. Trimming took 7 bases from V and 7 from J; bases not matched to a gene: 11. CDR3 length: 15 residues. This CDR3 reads CASKRDRVIGNEQFF. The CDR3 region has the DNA TGTGCCAGCAAACGGGACAGGGTTATCGGGAATGAGCAGTTCTTC.

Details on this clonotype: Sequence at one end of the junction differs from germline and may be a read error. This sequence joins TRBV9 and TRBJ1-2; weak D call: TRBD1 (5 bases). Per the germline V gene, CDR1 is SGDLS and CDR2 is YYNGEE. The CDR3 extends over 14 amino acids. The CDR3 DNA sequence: TGTGCCAGCAGCGTAGGGAACAGGAGCTATGGCTACGCCTTC. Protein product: CASSVGNRSYGYAF.

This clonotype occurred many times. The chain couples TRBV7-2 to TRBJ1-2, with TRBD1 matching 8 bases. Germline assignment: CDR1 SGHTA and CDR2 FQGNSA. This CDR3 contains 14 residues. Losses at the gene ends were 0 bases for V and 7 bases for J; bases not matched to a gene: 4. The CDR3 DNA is TGTGCCAGCAGCTTAGCAAGGACAGGGTTTGGCTACACCTTC. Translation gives CASSLARTGFGYTF.

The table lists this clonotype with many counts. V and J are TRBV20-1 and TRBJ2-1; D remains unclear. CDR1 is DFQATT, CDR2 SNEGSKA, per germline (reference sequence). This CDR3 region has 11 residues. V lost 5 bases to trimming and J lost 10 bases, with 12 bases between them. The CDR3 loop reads CSAERVWEQFF. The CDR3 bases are TGCAGTGCTGAGCGTGTGTGGGAGCAGTTCTTC.